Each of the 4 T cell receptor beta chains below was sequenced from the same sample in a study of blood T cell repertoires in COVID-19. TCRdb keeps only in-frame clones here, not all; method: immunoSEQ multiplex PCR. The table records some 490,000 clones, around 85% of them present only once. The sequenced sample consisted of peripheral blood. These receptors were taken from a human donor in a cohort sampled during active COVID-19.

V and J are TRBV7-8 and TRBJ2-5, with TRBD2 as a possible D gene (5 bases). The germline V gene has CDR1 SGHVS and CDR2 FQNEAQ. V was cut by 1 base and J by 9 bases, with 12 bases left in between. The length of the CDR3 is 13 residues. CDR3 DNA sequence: TGTGCCAGCAGCTTAGATCCAGCCGGGGCCCAGTACTTC. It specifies CASSLDPAGAQYF.

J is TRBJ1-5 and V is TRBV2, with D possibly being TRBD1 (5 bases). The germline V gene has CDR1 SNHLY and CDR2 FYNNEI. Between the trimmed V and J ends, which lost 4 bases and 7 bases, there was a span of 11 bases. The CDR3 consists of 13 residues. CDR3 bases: TGTGCCAGCAGTGGACAGCTGGGGCAGCCCCAGCATTTT. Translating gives CASSGQLGQPQHF.

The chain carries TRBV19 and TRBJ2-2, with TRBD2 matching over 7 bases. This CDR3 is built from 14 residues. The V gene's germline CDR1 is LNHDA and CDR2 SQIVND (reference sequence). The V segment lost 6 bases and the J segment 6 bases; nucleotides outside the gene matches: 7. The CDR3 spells CASRVSGAPGELFF. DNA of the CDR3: TGTGCCAGTAGGGTCAGCGGGGCCCCCGGGGAGCTGTTTTTT. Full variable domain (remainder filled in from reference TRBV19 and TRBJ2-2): DGGITQSPKYLFRKEGQNVTLSCEQNLNHDAMYWYRQDPGQGLRLIYYSQIVNDFQKGDIAEGYSVSREKKESFPLTVTSAQKNPTAFYLCASRVSGAPGELFFGEGSRLTVL.

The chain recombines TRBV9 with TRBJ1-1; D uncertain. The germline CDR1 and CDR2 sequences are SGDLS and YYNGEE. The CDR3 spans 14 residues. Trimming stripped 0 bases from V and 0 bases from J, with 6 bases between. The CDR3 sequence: CASSVGHLNTEAFF. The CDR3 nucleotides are TGTGCCAGCAGCGTAGGACATTTGAACACTGAAGCTTTCTTT.